Listed below are T cell receptor beta chains from one sample, sequenced in a study of blood T cell repertoires in COVID-19. The table came from immunoSEQ multiplex PCR; TCRdb's copy has only in-frame clones and leaves some out. The profile covers roughly 340,000 clones, with around 87% appearing a single time and over 6% taken by the ten largest. The sequenced material came from peripheral blood. All receptors derive from a woman aged 50 to 65 with COVID-19, enrolled during active disease. CDR3s include the opening cysteine and the closing phenylalanine or tryptophan.

>16|TRBV7-2|TRBJ2-7
CASRKGATSGSYEQYF
>15|TRBV15|TRBJ2-7
CATSRGGTRMYEQYF
>14|TRBV6-6|TRBJ1-5
CASSYVTANQPQHF
>19|TRBV7-8|TRBJ2-1
CASSLVSQVGGSSYNEQFF
>14|TRBV9|TRBJ1-6
CASSVLSENSPLHF
>15|TRBV18|TRBJ1-1
CASSPMGQMNTEAFF
>15|TRBV7-2|TRBJ2-1
CASSIRGRRYNEQFF
>17|TRBV29-1|TRBJ2-1
CSVEDQWLRQGAYEQFF
>12|TRBV11-3|TRBJ2-1
CASSSSDNEQFF
>18|TRBV5-1|TRBJ1-6
CASSLDSVPPRIYSPLHF
>16|TRBV19|TRBJ2-7
CASSMSLAVEFYEQYF
>14|TRBV7-9|TRBJ1-4
CASSLRQTNEKLFF
>20|TRBV19|TRBJ2-1
CASSKLAGGPSLSSYNEQFF
>12|TRBV19|TRBJ2-2
CASLTNTGELFF
>14|TRBV2|TRBJ1-4
CASSGTATNEKLFF